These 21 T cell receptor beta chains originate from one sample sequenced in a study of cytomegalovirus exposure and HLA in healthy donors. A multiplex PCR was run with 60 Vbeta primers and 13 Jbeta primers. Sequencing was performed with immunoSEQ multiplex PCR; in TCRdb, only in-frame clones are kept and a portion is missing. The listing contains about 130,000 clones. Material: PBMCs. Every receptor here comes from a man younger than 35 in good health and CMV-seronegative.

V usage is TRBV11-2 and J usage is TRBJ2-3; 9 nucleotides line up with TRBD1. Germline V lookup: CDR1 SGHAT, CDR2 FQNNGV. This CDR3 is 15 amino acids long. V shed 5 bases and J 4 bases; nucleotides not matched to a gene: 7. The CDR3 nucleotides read TGTGCCAGCAGCCCTCCGGGACAGGGATCAGATACGCAGTATTTT. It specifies CASSPPGQGSDTQYF.

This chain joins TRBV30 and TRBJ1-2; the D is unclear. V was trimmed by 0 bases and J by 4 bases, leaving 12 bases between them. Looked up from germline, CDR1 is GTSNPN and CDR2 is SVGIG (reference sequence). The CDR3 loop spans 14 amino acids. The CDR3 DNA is TGTGCCTGGAGTGTACCCCCTACGAGCTATGGCTACACCTTC. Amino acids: CAWSVPPTSYGYTF.

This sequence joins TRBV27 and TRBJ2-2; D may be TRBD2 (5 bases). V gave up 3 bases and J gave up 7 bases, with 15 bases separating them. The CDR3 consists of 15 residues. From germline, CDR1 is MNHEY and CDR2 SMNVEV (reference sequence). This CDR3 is CASSLRVSRGGELFF. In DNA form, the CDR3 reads TGTGCCAGCAGTTTGCGAGTCTCCCGGGGCGGGGAGCTGTTTTTT.

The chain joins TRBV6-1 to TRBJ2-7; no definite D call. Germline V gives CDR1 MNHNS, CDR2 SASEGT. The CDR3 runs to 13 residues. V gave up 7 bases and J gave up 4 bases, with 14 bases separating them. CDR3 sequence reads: CASTLDTFYEQYF. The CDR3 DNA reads TGTGCCAGCACCCTCGATACTTTTTACGAGCAGTACTTC.

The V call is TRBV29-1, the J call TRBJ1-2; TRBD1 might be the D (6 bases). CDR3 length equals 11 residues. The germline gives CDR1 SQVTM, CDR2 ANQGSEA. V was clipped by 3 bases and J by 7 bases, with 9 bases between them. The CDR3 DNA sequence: TGCAGCGTTGAGAGGGACACTGGCTACACCTTC. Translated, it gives CSVERDTGYTF.

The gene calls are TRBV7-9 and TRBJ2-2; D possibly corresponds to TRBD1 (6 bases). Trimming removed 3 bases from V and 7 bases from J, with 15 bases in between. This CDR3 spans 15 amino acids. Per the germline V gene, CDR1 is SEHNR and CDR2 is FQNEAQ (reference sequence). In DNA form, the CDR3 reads TGTGCCAGCAGCTTCGGCAGGGGAGTAGACGGGGAGCTGTTTTTT. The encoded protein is CASSFGRGVDGELFF.

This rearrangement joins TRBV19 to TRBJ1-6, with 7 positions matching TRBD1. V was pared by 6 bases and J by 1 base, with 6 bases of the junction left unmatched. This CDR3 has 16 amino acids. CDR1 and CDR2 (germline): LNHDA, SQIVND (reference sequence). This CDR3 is CASSEQGRSYNSPLHF. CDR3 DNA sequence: TGTGCCAGTAGCGAACAGGGGAGATCCTATAATTCACCCCTCCACTTT.

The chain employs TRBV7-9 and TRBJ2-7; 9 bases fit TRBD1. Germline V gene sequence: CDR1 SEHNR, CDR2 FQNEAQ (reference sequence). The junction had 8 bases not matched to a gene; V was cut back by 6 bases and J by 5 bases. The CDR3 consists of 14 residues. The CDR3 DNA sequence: TGTGCCAGCAGTCCCGACAGGGGGTTCAACGAGCAGTACTTC. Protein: CASSPDRGFNEQYF.

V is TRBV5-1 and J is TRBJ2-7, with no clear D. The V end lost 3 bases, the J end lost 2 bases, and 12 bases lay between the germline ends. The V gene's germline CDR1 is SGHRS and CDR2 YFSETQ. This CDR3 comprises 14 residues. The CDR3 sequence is CASSSDVETYEQYF. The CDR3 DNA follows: TGCGCCAGCAGCTCCGATGTGGAGACCTACGAGCAGTACTTC.

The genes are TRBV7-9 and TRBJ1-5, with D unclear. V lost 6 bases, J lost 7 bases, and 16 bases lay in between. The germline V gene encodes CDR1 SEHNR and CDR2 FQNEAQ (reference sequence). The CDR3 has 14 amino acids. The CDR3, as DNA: TGTGCCAGCAGTAGGGTGGGAGGCCCCCAGCCCCAGCATTTT. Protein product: CASSRVGGPQPQHF.

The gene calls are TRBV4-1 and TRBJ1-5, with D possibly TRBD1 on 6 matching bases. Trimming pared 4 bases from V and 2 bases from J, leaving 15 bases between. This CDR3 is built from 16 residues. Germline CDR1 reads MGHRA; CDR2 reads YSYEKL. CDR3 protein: CASSPYTGNGNQPQHF. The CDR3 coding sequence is TGCGCCAGCAGCCCGTACACAGGGAACGGCAATCAGCCCCAGCATTTT.

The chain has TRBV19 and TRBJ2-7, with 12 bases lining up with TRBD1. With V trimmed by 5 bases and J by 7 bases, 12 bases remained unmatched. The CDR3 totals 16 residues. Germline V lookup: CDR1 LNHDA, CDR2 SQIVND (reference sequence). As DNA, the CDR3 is TGTGCCAGTAGTTCAGGACCGGGACAGGGGGCGCGAGAGCAGTACTTC. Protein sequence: CASSSGPGQGAREQYF.

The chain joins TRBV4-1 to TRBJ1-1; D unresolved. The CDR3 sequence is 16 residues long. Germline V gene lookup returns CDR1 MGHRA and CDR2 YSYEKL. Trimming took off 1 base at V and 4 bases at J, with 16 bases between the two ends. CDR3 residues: CASSQVGLRVRTEAFF. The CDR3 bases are TGCGCCAGCAGCCAAGTAGGGTTGAGGGTTCGCACTGAAGCTTTCTTT.

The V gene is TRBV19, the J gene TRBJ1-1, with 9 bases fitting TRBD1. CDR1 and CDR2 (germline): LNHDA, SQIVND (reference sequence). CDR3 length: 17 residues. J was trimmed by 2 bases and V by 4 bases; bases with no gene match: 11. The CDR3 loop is CASSRKHRGPGNTEAFF. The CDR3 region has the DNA TGTGCCAGTAGTAGAAAACACAGGGGGCCGGGAAACACTGAAGCTTTCTTT.

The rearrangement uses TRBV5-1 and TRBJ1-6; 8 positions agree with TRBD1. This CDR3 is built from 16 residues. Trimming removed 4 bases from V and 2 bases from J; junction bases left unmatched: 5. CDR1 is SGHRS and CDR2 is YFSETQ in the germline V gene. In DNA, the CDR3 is TGCGCCAGCAGCCTAGGACAGGGCCCCTATAATTCACCCCTCCACTTT. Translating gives CASSLGQGPYNSPLHF.

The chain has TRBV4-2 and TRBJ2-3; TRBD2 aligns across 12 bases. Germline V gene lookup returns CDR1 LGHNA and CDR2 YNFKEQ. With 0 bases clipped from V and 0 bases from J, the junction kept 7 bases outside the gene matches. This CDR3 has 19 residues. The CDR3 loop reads CASSQDKGGTSGSTDTQYF. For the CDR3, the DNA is TGTGCCAGCAGCCAAGATAAGGGTGGGACTAGCGGGAGCACAGATACGCAGTATTTT.

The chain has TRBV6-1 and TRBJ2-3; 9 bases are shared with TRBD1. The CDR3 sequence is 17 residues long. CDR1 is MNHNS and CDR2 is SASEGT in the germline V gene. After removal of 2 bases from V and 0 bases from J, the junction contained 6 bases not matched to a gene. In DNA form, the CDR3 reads TGTGCCAGCAGTGAAATGACCGGGACAGGGAGCACAGATACGCAGTATTTT. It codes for CASSEMTGTGSTDTQYF.

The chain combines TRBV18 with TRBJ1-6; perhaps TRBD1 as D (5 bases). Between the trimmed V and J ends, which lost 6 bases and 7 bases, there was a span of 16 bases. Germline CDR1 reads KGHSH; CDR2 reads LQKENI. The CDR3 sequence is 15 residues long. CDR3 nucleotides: TGTGCCAGCTCGAGCTGGGGGGAGGTGAATTCACCCCTCCACTTT. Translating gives CASSSWGEVNSPLHF.

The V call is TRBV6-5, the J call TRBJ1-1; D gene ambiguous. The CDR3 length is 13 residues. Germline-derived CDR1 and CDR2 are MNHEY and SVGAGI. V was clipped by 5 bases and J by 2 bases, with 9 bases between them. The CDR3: CASSPRVNTEAFF. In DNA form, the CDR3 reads TGTGCCAGCAGTCCTAGAGTCAACACTGAAGCTTTCTTT.

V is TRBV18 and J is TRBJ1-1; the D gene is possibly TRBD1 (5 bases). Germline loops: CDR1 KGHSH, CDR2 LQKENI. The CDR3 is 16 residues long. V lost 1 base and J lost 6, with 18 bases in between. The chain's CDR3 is CASSPRLSRDFPEAFF. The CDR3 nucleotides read TGTGCCAGCTCACCACGGTTGAGCAGGGACTTTCCTGAAGCTTTCTTT.

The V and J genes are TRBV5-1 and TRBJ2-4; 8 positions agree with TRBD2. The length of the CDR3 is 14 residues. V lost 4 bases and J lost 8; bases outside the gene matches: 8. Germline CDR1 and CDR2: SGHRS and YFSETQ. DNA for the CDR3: TGCGCCAGCAGCCGACTAGCGAATCTAGACATTCAGTACTTC. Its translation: CASSRLANLDIQYF. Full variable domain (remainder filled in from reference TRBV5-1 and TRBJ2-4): KAGVTQTPRYLIKTRGQQVTLSCSPISGHRSVSWYQQTPGQGLQFLFEYFSETQRNKGNFPGRFSGRQFSNSRSEMNVSTLELGDSALYLCASSRLANLDIQYFGAGTRLSVL.